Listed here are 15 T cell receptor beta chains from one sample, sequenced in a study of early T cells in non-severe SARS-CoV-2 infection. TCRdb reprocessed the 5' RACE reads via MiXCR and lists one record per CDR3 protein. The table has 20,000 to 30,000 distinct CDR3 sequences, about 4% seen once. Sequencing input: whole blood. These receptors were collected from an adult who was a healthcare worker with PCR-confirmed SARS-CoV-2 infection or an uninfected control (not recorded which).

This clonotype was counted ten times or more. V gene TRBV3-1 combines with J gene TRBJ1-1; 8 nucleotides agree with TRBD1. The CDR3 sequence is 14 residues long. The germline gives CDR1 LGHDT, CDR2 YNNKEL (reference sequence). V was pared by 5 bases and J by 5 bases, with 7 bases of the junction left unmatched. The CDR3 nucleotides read TGTGCCAGCAGCTATCAGGGGGCCCGTACTGAAGCTTTCTTT. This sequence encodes CASSYQGARTEAFF.

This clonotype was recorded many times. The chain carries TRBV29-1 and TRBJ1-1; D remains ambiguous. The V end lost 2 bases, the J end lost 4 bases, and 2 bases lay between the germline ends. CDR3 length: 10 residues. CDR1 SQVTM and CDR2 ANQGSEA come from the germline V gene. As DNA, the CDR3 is TGCAGCGTTGAAATCACTGAAGCTTTCTTT. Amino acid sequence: CSVEITEAFF.

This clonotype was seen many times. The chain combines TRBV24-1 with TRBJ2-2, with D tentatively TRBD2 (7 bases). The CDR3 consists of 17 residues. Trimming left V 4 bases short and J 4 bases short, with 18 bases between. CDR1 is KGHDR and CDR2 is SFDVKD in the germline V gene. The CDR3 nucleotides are TGTGCCACCAGTGAAAACGCGGGGGCCCATCGCACCGGGGAGCTGTTTTTT. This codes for CATSENAGAHRTGELFF.

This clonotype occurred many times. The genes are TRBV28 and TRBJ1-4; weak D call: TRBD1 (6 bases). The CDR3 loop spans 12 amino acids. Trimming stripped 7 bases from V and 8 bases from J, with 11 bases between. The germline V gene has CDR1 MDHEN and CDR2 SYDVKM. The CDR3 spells CASNRQAEKLFF. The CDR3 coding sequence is TGTGCCAGCAATCGACAGGCGGAAAAACTGTTTTTT. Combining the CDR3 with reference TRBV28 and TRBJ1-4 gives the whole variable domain DVKVTQSSRYLVKRTGEKVFLECVQDMDHENMFWYRQDPGLGLRLIYFSYDVKMKEKGDIPEGYSVSREKKERFSLILESASTNQTSMYLCASNRQAEKLFFGSGTQLSVL.

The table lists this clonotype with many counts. This CDR3 reads CASSLMASPNTGELFF. The CDR3 region has the DNA TGTGCCAGCAGCTTAATGGCTAGCCCTAACACCGGGGAGCTGTTTTTT. V usage is TRBV7-2 and J usage is TRBJ2-2; D is possibly TRBD2 (5 bases). CDR1 is SGHTA and CDR2 is FQGNSA in the germline V gene. This CDR3 is 16 amino acids long. With 2 bases removed from V and 2 bases from J, the gap between germline ends came to 12 bases.

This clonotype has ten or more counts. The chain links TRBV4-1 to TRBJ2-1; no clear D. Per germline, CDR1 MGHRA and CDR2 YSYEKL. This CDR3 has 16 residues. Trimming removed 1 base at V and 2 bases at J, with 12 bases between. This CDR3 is CASSQVDLVAYNEQFF. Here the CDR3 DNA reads TGCGCCAGCAGCCAAGTTGATCTCGTAGCCTACAATGAGCAGTTCTTC.

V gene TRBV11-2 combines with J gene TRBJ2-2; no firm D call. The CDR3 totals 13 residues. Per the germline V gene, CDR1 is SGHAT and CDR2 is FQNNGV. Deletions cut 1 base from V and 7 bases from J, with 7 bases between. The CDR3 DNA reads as TGTGCCAGCAGCTTAGTGGTACACGGGGAGCTGTTTTTT. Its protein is CASSLVVHGELFF.

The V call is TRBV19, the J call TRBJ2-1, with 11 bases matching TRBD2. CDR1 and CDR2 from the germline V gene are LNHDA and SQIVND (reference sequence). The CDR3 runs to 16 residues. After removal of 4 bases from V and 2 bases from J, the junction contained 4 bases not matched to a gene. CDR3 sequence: CASSTSGGLAYNEQFF. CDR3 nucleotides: TGTGCCAGTAGTACTAGCGGGGGGCTGGCCTACAATGAGCAGTTCTTC.

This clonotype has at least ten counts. The CDR3 sequence: CASSQRDNRHSPLHF. The CDR3 DNA follows: TGTGCCAGCAGCCAGAGGGACAATCGTCATTCACCCCTCCACTTT. This sequence joins TRBV3-1 and TRBJ1-6; possible D gene TRBD1, 6 bases. There are 15 residues in the CDR3. V was cut by 3 bases and J by 8 bases, with 14 bases left in between. The germline V gene has CDR1 LGHDT and CDR2 YNNKEL (reference sequence).

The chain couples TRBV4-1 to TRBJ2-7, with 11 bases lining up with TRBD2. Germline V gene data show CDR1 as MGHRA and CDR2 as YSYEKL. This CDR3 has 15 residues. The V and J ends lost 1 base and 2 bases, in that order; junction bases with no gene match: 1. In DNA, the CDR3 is TGCGCCAGCAGCCAAGGACTAGCGGGACCCTACGAGCAGTACTTC. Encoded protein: CASSQGLAGPYEQYF.

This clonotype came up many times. CDR3 DNA sequence: TGTGCCAGCAGTTTAAGTGCTGGACAGGCGTATCAGCCCCAGCATTTT. As protein: CASSLSAGQAYQPQHF. The V call is TRBV12-3 or TRBV12-4, the J call TRBJ1-5; 7 bases line up with TRBD1. The CDR3 consists of 16 residues. V was clipped by 2 bases and J by 5 bases; unmatched bases: 9.

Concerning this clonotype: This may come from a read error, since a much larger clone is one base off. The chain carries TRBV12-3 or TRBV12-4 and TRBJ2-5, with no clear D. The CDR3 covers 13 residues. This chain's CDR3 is CASSRRTEDTQYF. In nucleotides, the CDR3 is TGTGCCAGCAGTCGTCGGACGGAAGACACCCAGTACTTC.

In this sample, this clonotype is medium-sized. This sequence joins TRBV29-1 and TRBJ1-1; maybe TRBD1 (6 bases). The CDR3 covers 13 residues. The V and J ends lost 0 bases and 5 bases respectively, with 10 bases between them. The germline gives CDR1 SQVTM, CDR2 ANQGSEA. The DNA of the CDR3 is TGCAGCGTTGAAGATCAAGGGGGGACTGAAGCTTTCTTT. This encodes CSVEDQGGTEAFF.

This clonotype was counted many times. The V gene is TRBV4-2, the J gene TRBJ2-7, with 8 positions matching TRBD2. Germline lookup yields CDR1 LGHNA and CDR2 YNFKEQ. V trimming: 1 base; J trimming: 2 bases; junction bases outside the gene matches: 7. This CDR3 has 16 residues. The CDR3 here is CASSQGSSGITYEQYF. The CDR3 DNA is TGTGCCAGCAGCCAAGGTAGTAGCGGGATCACCTACGAGCAGTACTTC.

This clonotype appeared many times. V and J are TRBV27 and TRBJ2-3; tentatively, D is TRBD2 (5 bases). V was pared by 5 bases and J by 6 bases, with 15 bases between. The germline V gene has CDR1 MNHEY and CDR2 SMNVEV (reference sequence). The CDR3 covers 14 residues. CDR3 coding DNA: TGTGCCAGCAGTGTGGTCCCGGGGTACGATACGCAGTATTTT. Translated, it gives CASSVVPGYDTQYF.